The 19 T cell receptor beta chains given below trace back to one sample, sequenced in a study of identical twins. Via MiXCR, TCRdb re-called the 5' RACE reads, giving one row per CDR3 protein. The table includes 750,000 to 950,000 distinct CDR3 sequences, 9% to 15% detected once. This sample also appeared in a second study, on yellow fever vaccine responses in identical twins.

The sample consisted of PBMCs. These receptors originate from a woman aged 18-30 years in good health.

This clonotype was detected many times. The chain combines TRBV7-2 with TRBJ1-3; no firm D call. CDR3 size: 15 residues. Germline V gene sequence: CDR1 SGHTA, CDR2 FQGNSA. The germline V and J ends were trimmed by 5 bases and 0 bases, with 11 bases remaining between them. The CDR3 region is CASSTGSFSGNTIYF. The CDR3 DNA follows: TGTGCCAGCAGCACTGGGAGCTTCTCTGGAAACACCATATATTTT.

The CDR3 DNA reads TGTGCCCGCCGTAAAATCCTCGGGACAGGGCTGCATGAGCAGTTCTTC. This codes for CARRKILGTGLHEQFF. This chain connects TRBV6-1 to TRBJ2-1, with 9 nucleotides matching TRBD1. Germline values: CDR1 MNHNS, CDR2 SASEGT. The CDR3 extends over 16 amino acids. V was clipped by 11 bases and J by 8 bases; unmatched bases: 19.

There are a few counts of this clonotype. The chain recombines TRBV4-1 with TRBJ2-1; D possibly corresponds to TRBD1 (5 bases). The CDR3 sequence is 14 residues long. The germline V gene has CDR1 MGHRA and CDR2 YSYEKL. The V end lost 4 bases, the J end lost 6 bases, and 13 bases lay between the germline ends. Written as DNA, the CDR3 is TGCGCCAGCAGCCTCTACAGAGACAGCAATGAGCAGTTCTTC. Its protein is CASSLYRDSNEQFF.

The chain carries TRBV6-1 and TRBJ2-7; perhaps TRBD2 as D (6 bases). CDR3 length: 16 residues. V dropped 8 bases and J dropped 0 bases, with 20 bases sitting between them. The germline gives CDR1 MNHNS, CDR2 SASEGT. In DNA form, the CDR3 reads TGTGCCAGCGATAACCTCGGGACTCCAAGCTCCTACGAGCAGTACTTC. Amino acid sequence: CASDNLGTPSSYEQYF.

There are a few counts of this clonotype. This chain's CDR3 is CASSLSGTGGLNSPLHF. The CDR3 DNA sequence: TGCGCCAGCAGCTTGTCAGGGACAGGGGGTCTCAATTCACCCCTCCACTTT. The J gene is TRBJ1-6, the V gene TRBV5-1; the match to TRBD1 covers 11 bases. V dropped 1 base and J dropped 7; count of bases not matched to a gene: 7. CDR3 length: 17 amino acids. The germline gives CDR1 SGHRS, CDR2 YFSETQ.

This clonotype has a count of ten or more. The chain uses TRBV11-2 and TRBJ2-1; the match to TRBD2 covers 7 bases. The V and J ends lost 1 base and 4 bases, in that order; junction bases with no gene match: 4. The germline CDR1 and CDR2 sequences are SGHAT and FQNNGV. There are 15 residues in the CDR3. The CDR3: CASSLAWGGYNEQFF. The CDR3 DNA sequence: TGTGCCAGCAGCTTAGCGTGGGGGGGTTACAATGAGCAGTTCTTC.

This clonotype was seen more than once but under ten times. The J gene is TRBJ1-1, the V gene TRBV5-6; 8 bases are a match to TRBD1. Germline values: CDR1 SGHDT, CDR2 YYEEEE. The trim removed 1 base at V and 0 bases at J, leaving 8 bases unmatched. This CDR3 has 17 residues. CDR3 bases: TGTGCCAGCAGCTTGAGACAGGGGATGTTTATGAACACTGAAGCTTTCTTT. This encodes CASSLRQGMFMNTEAFF.

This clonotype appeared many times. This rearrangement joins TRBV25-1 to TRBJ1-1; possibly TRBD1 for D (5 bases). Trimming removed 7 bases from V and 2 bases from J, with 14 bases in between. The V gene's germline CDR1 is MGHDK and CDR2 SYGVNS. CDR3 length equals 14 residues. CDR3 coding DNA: TGTGCCAGCAAGCCCCTGGGGCGCAACACTGAAGCTTTCTTT. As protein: CASKPLGRNTEAFF.

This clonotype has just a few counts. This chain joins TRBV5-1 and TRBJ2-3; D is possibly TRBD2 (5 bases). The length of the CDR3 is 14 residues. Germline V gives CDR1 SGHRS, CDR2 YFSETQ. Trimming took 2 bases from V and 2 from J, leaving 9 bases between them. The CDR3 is CASSFGDNTDTQYF. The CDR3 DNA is TGCGCCAGCAGCTTCGGGGATAACACAGATACGCAGTATTTT.

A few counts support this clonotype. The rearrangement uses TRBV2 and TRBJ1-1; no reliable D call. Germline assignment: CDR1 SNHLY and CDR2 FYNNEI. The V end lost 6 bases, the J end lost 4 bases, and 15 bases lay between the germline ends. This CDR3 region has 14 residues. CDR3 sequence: CASSKVATSTEAFF. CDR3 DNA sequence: TGTGCCAGCAGCAAGGTGGCGACCAGCACTGAAGCTTTCTTT.

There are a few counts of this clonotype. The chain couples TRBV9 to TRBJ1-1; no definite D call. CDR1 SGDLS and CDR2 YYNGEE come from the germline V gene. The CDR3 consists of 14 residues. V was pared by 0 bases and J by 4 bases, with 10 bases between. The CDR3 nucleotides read TGTGCCAGCAGCGTAGGGTCCCGGATCACTGAAGCTTTCTTT. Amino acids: CASSVGSRITEAFF.

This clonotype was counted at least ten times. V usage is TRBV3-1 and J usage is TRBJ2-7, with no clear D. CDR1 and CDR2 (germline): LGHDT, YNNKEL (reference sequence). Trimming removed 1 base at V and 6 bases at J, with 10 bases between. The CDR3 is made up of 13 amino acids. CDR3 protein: CASSQGSGGEQYF. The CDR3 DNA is TGTGCCAGCAGCCAAGGATCCGGCGGCGAGCAGTACTTC.

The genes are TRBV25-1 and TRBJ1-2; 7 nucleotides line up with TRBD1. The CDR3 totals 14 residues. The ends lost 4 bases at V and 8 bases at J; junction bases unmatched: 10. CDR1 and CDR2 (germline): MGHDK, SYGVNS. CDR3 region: CASSGVGQALGYTF. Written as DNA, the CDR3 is TGTGCCAGCAGTGGGGTCGGACAGGCTTTGGGCTACACCTTC.

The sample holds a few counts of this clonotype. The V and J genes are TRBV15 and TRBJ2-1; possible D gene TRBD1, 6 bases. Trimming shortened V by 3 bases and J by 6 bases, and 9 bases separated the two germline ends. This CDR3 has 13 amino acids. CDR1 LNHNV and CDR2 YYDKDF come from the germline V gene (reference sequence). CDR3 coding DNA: TGTGCCACCAGCAGGAGACAGGCCAATGAGCAGTTCTTC. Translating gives CATSRRQANEQFF.

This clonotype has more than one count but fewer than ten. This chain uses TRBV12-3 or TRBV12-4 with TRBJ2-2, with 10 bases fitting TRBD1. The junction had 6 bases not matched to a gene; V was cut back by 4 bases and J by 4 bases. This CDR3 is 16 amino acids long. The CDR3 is CASSSGQGFRTGELFF. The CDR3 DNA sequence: TGTGCCAGCAGTTCGGGACAGGGGTTTCGCACCGGGGAGCTGTTTTTT.

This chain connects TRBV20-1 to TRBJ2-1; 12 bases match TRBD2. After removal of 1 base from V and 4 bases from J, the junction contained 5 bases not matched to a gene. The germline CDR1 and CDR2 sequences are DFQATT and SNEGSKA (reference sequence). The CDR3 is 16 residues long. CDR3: CSARVLAGGLYNEQFF. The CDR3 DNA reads TGCAGTGCTAGAGTTCTAGCGGGGGGGCTTTACAATGAGCAGTTCTTC.

The CDR3 DNA follows: TGTGCCAGCAGCTTAGTTAGAGAGCAGTTCTTC. Residues: CASSLVREQFF. This sequence joins TRBV7-9 and TRBJ2-1; no clear D. Trimming cost V 1 base and J 10 bases, with 5 bases left between them. CDR1 SEHNR and CDR2 FQNEAQ come from the germline V gene (reference sequence). The CDR3 extends over 11 amino acids.

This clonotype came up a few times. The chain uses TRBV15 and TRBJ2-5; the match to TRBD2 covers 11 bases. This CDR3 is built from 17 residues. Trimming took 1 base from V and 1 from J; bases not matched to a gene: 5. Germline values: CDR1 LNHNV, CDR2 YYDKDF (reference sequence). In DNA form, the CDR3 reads TGTGCCACCAGCAGAGGAGGACTAGCGGGCCGCCAAGAGACCCAGTACTTC. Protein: CATSRGGLAGRQETQYF.

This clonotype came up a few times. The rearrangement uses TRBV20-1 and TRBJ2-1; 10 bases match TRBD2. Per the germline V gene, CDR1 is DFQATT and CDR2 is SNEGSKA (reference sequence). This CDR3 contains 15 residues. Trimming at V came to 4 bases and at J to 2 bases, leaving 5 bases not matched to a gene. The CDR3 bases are TGCAGTGCTAAGGGACTAGCGTTCGCCTACAATGAGCAGTTCTTC. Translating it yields CSAKGLAFAYNEQFF.